This T cell receptor beta chain is from a study of blood T cell repertoires in COVID-19. Enrollment of patients from Seattle took place during active infection, with longitudinal follow-up. Only in-frame clones appear in the TCRdb table, and some are missing; sequencing was by immunoSEQ multiplex PCR. The sample includes 200,000 to 250,000 clones, 82% of them seen just once. The CDR3 loop spans 13 amino acids. V lost 6 bases to trimming and J lost 3 bases, with 9 bases between them. From germline, CDR1 is MNHEY and CDR2 SVGAGI. This TCR was recovered from a woman in her 70s with COVID-19, enrolled during active disease. Material: peripheral blood. The chain employs TRBV6-5 and TRBJ1-5; D perhaps matches TRBD1 (6 bases). As DNA, the CDR3 is TGTGCCAGCAGCGGGACACCCAATCAGCCCCAGCATTTT. Its translation is CASSGTPNQPQHF.